Reported below is one TCR beta chain. The sample holds many counts of this clonotype. Its antigen is not yet known. Base qualities are not recorded, but no much larger clone differs from it by a single base. The approximately 40 donors, aged 6 to 90 years, were systemically healthy Caucasian individuals from Russia. About 10 milliliters of peripheral blood were drawn from each donor into EDTA-treated Vacutainer tubes. Ficoll-Paque density-gradient centrifugation was used to isolate PBMCs, with at least 6 million per sample. Trizol reagent was used to extract total RNA from PBMCs, with at least 5.5 micrograms per sample. The percentages of naive CD45RAhigh/CD27high T cells were determined by flow cytometry on a PBMC aliquot from every donor. These data belong to a study of blood T cells in healthy people across ages (dated by TCRdb to about 2015). Background for the entire study: In model experiments, template switching captured roughly one uniquely barcoded TCR beta cDNA molecule for every two T cells. Age-related changes in TCR beta repertoire diversity were measured in the study by deep sequencing normalized with unique cDNA molecular identifiers. The donors were split into four age groups: young (average 16 years), middle-aged (more than 35), aged (over 55) and long-lived (roughly 77). To avoid experimental bias, donors of different ages were randomly spread across the sequencing lanes. The study analyzed two additional independent replicas of 1 million unique cDNA reads from the same blood draw for two donors, one aged 18 to 30 and one aged 80 or older.

The library was produced with 5' RACE. Sequenced using an Illumina HiSeq 2500. A second PCR of roughly 7 to 11 cycles was performed with a sample-barcoded 5' primer and a J-beta primer mix. Each TCR beta cDNA molecule received a unique molecular identifier from a template-switch 5' adaptor carrying 12 random nucleotides. Each sample yielded at least 3 million CDR3-containing paired-end reads. The Mint cDNA synthesis kit, primed by a TRBC-specific oligonucleotide, was used to synthesize first-strand cDNA from all RNA. After uracil-DNA glycosylase treatment, a first 18-cycle PCR used universal primers M1SS and BC2_uni_R on all cDNA. Concerning the study's data processing: Normalization of each sample was performed by random selection of 1 million high-quality reads, each carrying a distinct molecular identifier. Reads sharing molecular identifiers were discarded rather than binned into consensus sequences. MiTCR, with a Q25 quality threshold and the strictest error-elimination algorithm, was used for CDR3 identification, clonotype clustering and error correction. Lower-bound total TCR beta diversity was estimated with a nonparametric unseen species model using Euler transformation. The raw public data were reprocessed by TCRdb itself: fastp quality trimming at Q25, MiXCR clonotype calling, in-frame beta chains only. Here each entry gathers all rows of one CDR3 protein and keeps the most common genes and DNA. TCRdb's processing, not the study's, gives the V and J calls here. Present in this sample are 980,000 or so distinct CDR3 sequences, around 46% of which were seen just once. The top ten clonotypes cover around an eighth of the sample.

The study at large found these results: Estimates of total diversity based on one million sequenced T cells were regarded as lower bounds and as underestimates. The long-lived group showed more naive CD4+ T cells, fewer expanded clones and increased TCR diversity than the aged group, suggesting age selection. The CMV infection status of donors was not known, potentially confounding age-related changes in expanded clonotypes. Bulk unsorted PBMC profiling prevented conclusive comparison of naive and antigen-experienced compartments. Observed TCR beta diversity per million T cells fell roughly linearly with age, and a significant reduction was already apparent by age roughly 41. The percentage of naive T cells measured by flow cytometry correlated strongly with observed TCR beta diversity.

The germline V gene gives CDR1 as MDHEN and CDR2 as SYDVKM. The CDR3 starts with the cysteine, ends with the phenylalanine, and has 15 residues. Of the read, only the CDR3 DNA is kept; its 45 bases are in frame from base 1. V is pruned by 7 bases and J by 8 bases, leaving 11 bases of the junction without a gene match. The TCR was taken from a man aged 30 to 39 in good health. The rearranged chain carries TRBV28 and TRBJ2-4; 10 of the junction bases match TRBD1. The sequencing sample was made of blood. The CDR3 reads CASTAGQGEIDIQYF. The nucleotide sequence reads as follows: TGTGCCAGCACCGCAGGACAGGGGGAGATCGACATTCAGTACTTC.